The clone carrying this TCR beta chain appeared a single time. This specimen belongs to a study of OX40 agonist ivuxolimab in advanced cancers. The overall study: Each patient was given ivuxolimab into a vein every 2 weeks, at 0.01 to 10 mg/kg.

CDR1 and CDR2 (germline): SGHTA, FQGTGA. The CDR3 length is 15 residues. Trimming removed 0 bases at V and 1 base at J, with 6 bases between. The table came from immunoSEQ multiplex PCR; TCRdb's copy has only in-frame clones and leaves some out. The table includes fewer than 60,000 clones, approximately 91% detected once. The sample was CD4+ or CD8+ T cells sorted from blood, taken in a trial of the OX40 agonist ivuxolimab. V and J are TRBV7-3 and TRBJ2-2; tentative D call: TRBD1 (6 bases). This TCR was sampled from an adult with an advanced solid tumor such as melanoma, head and neck, liver or kidney cancer. This CDR3 reads CASSLTGGNTGELFF. The CDR3 DNA follows: TGTGCCAGCAGCTTAACAGGGGGGAACACCGGGGAGCTGTTTTTT. The variable domain in full, completed from reference TRBV7-3 and TRBJ2-2, reads GAGVSQTPSNKVTEKGKYVELRCDPISGHTALYWYRQSLGQGPEFLIYFQGTGAADDSGLPNDRFFAVRPEGSVSTLKIQRTERGDSAVYLCASSLTGGNTGELFFGEGSRLTVL.